This T cell receptor (beta chain) stems from a study of beta chain features in type 1 diabetes. Study findings and constraints: Cells with high TCR expression could be over-represented by cDNA sequencing. Moderate yet significant TCRB CDR3 shortening was seen in Type 1 diabetes patients in all four CD4+ subsets.

The sequenced template was cDNA made from the entire isolated RNA. Clones were sequenced by immunoSEQ multiplex PCR, and TCRdb holds only the in-frame ones, with some missing. The sample yields under 250,000 clones, 25% to 35% seen once. CDR3 length equals 14 residues. Trimming shortened V by 3 bases and J by 6 bases, and 12 bases separated the two germline ends. Germline V lookup: CDR1 SNHLY, CDR2 FYNNEI. Comment on this clone: Its antigen is as yet unknown.

The TCR sequence derives from a young man in good health. The V and J genes are TRBV2 and TRBJ1-5, with D possibly TRBD1 on 5 matching bases. The sample taken for sequencing was central memory CD4+ T cells from blood. The CDR3 loop is CASSDLGASQPQHF. CDR3 sequence (DNA): TGTGCCAGCAGTGATCTTGGGGCAAGTCAGCCCCAGCATTTT.